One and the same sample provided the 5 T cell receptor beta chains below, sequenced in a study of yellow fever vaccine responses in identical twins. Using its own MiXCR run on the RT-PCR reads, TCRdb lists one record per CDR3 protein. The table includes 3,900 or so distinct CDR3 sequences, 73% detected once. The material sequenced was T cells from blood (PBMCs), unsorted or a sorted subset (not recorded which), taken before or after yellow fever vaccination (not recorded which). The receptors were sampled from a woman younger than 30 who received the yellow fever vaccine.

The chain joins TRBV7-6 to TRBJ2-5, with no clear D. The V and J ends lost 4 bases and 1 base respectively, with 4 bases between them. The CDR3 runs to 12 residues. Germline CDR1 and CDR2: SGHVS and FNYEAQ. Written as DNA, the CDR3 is TGTGCCAGCAGCTGGATCCAAGAGACCCAGTACTTC. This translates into CASSWIQETQYF.

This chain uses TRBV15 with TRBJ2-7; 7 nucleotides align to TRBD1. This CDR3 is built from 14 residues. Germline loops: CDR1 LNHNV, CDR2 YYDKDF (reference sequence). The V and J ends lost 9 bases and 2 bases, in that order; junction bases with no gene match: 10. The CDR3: CATAEAGQAYEQYF. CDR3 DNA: TGTGCCACGGCGGAGGCAGGACAGGCCTACGAGCAGTACTTC.

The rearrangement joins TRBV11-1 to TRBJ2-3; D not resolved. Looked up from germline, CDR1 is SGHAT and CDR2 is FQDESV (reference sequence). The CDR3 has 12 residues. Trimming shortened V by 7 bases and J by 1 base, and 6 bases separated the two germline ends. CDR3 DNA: TGTGCCAGCACAACGGGCACAGATACGCAGTATTTT. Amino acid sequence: CASTTGTDTQYF.

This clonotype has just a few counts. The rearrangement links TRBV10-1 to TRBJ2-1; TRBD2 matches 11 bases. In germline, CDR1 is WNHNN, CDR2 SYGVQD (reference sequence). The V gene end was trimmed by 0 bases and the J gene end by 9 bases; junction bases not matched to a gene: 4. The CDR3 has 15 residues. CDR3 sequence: CASSESTSGSSEQFF. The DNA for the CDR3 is TGCGCCAGCAGTGAGTCCACTAGCGGGAGCAGTGAGCAGTTCTTC.

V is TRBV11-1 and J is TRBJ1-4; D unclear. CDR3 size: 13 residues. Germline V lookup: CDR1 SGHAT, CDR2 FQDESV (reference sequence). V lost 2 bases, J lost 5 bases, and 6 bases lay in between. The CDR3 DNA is TGTGCCAGCAGCTTACACGGGAATGAAAAACTGTTTTTT. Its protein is CASSLHGNEKLFF.